This T cell receptor beta chain originates from a study of siplizumab effects on memory and regulatory T cells (dated by TCRdb to the late 2010s). Describing the broader study: The study examined how the anti-CD2 antibody siplizumab affects alloreactive T-cell subsets in allogeneic mixed lymphocyte reactions built from human PBMCs. Broader findings and caveats from the paper: The cumulative frequency of alloreactive sequences that could be traced back to unstimulated CD4+ memory T cells was significantly reduced by siplizumab. Greater diversity appeared to be present in unstimulated naive T cells than in memory T cells, and a substantial contribution to the alloresponse seemed to be made by naive cells. Because sequences at frequencies below about 10^-5 were poorly captured, only a minor fraction of alloreactive clones could be mapped back to unstimulated subsets. Whether proliferating Tregs from siplizumab cultures were suppressive was not functionally confirmed. About 80-97% of proliferating CD4+ or CD8+ clones could not be given a naive or memory phenotype. Of the alloreactive CD4+ clones that could be mapped, the Treg-derived share averaged about 63% with siplizumab compared with under 30% in control reactions.

The library came from the immunoSEQ multiplex PCR assay. Each sample had around 100,000 TCR templates assayed by the deep sequencing platform. Genomic DNA extracted from sorted T cells was used for TCRbeta CDR3 sequencing. Concerning the study's data processing: The R programming language was used for clonal analysis of the TCRbeta CDR3 data. Comparing unstimulated samples against CFSE-low samples taken after the reaction was how alloreactive CD4+ and CD8+ clones were defined. Regulatory or non-regulatory origin of alloreactive CD4+ clones was assigned by matching sequences to the sorted unstimulated Treg and non-Treg repertoires. TCRdb obtained this table from immuneACCESS and retained in-frame rearrangements with V and J assigned. These tables miss some clones; where compared with another copy, unresolved V genes account for less than half of the shortfall, and the remainder is unexplained. The DNA was the basis for D and trimming; V, J and clone size are from that table. This sample holds approximately 100,000 clones; 93% were observed only once. The ten largest clones capture roughly 0.64% of the sample.

To note about this clone: Its target antigen remains unknown. Per-base qualities were not stored, and no clone one base away is much larger.

Sorted unstimulated T cells and proliferating T cells recovered from mixed lymphocyte reactions were subjected to TCRbeta CDR3 sequencing. Fresh whole blood from some eleven HLA-typed healthy donors was used to isolate PBMCs. To map where alloreactive clones came from, unstimulated CD4+ regulatory T cells were FACS-sorted. CDR1 SGHDT and CDR2 YYEEEE were looked up in the germline V gene. The CDR3 numbers 15 residues from cysteine through phenylalanine. The sequence is cut down to CDR3 DNA, 45 bases in frame from base 1. Compared with germline, V lacks 3 bases and J lacks 9 bases; bases without a gene match: 8.

The TCR sequence derives from a human donor in good health. Specimen: Tregs sorted from blood. The chain couples TRBV5-6 to TRBJ2-1; 11 bases in the junction line up with TRBD2. CDR3 protein: CASSSLLAGASEQFF. The DNA reads TGTGCCAGCAGCTCACTACTAGCGGGGGCTAGTGAGCAGTTCTTC.